Each of the 16 T cell receptor beta chains below was sequenced from the same sample in a study of blood T cells in healthy people across ages. It was with a sample-barcoded 5' primer and a J-beta primer mix that a second PCR of roughly 6 to 12 cycles was run. TCRdb called the 5' RACE reads again in MiXCR, with one record for every CDR3 protein. The sample gives around 1,000,000 distinct CDR3 sequences, under 30% of which show up once; about 0.69% is in the top ten. The sample was also linked to a second study, of T cells of mothers and their children.

Sequencing was carried out using blood. The receptor source for this set is a girl aged 2 to 10 in good health.

This CDR3 reads CASSVRDTGHNEQFF. The CDR3 bases are TGTGCCAGCAGCGTTCGGGACACGGGGCACAATGAGCAGTTCTTC. The chain employs TRBV12-3 or TRBV12-4 and TRBJ2-5; maybe TRBD1 (6 bases). The J call may be in error: the DNA end matches TRBJ2-1 better. This CDR3 region has 15 residues.

The chain is built from TRBV28 and TRBJ2-7, with 7 nucleotides matching TRBD2. Germline V gene data show CDR1 as MDHEN and CDR2 as SYDVKM. This CDR3 has 15 amino acids. V dropped 4 bases and J dropped 2; count of bases not matched to a gene: 8. CDR3 sequence reads: CASSWAGETAYEQYF. CDR3 nucleotide sequence: TGTGCCAGCAGTTGGGCGGGGGAAACCGCCTACGAGCAGTACTTC.

This chain connects TRBV20-1 to TRBJ2-5, with a weak D call TRBD2 (6 bases). The CDR3 totals 15 residues. Trimming took 3 bases from V and 3 from J, leaving 17 bases between them. Per the germline V gene, CDR1 is DFQATT and CDR2 is SNEGSKA (reference sequence). The CDR3 sequence: CSASPGRGTKETQYF. The DNA of the CDR3 is TGCAGTGCTAGTCCGGGACGGGGGACCAAAGAGACCCAGTACTTC.

The chain carries TRBV7-3 and TRBJ2-3; 12 bases match TRBD2. V was pared by 3 bases and J by 4 bases, with 11 bases of the junction left unmatched. Germline CDR1 is SGHTA and CDR2 is FQGTGA. The CDR3 covers 18 residues. The CDR3 coding sequence is TGTGCCAGCAGCTTTTCTGGGACTAGCGGGCCTTGGTCAGATACGCAGTATTTT. Amino acid sequence: CASSFSGTSGPWSDTQYF.

This clonotype was observed a few times. The V call is TRBV4-3, the J call TRBJ1-2; possible D gene TRBD1, 6 bases. The CDR3 runs 15 residues. V gave up 1 base and J gave up 5 bases, with 14 bases separating them. Germline CDR1 and CDR2: LGHNA and YSLEER. The DNA for the CDR3 is TGCGCCAGCAGCCAAGGAATGTCAGGGGCGTATGGCTACACCTTC. Translation gives CASSQGMSGAYGYTF.

The chain joins TRBV29-1 to TRBJ2-1, with no clear D. This CDR3 spans 13 amino acids. Germline values: CDR1 SQVTM, CDR2 ANQGSEA. The V gene lost 8 bases and the J gene lost 7 bases, with 18 bases spanning the gap. The CDR3 nucleotides read TGCAGCCCCGGTACTGTCACAAGGAATGAGCAGTTCTTC. Its translation is CSPGTVTRNEQFF.

The chain uses TRBV5-6 and TRBJ2-2, with 12 bases aligning to TRBD2. The germline CDR1 and CDR2 sequences are SGHDT and YYEEEE. After removal of 1 base from V and 8 bases from J, the junction contained 9 bases not matched to a gene. The CDR3 consists of 17 residues. CDR3 residues: CASSLKRLAGAEGELFF. CDR3 nucleotides: TGTGCCAGCAGCTTGAAAAGACTAGCGGGAGCTGAAGGGGAGCTGTTTTTT.

This clonotype has just a few counts. The junction does not match germline at one end; this may be a read error. This sequence joins TRBV7-8 and TRBJ2-7; TRBD1 matches at 8 bases. CDR1 is SGHVS and CDR2 is FQNEAQ in the germline V gene. The length of the CDR3 is 15 residues. As DNA, the CDR3 is TGTGCCAGCAGCTTAGCTTCGGGACAGGTTGCCGAGCAGCACTTC. The encoded protein is CASSLASGQVAEQHF. Full variable domain (remainder filled in from reference TRBV7-8 and TRBJ2-7): GAGVSQSPRYKVAKRGQDVALRCDPISGHVSLFWYQQALGQGPEFLTYFQNEAQLDKSGLPSDRFFAERPEGSVSTLKIQRTQQEDSAVYLCASSLASGQVAEQHFGPGTRLTVT.

This clonotype was seen a handful of times. V gene TRBV6-5 combines with J gene TRBJ1-2; D unclear. V shed 5 bases and J shed 7 bases, with 14 bases lying between them. CDR1 and CDR2 from the germline V gene are MNHEY and SVGAGI. The CDR3 has 13 amino acids. The CDR3 loop reads CASSGYGFAGYTF. CDR3 in DNA: TGTGCCAGCAGTGGCTATGGTTTTGCTGGCTACACCTTC.

The rearrangement joins TRBV12-3 or TRBV12-4 to TRBJ2-7, with 13 bases that match TRBD2. This CDR3 region has 17 residues. With V trimmed by 4 bases and J by 2 bases, 8 bases remained unmatched. CDR3 sequence reads: CASSSYKGLAGTYEQYF. The CDR3, as DNA: TGTGCCAGCAGTTCTTACAAGGGACTAGCGGGGACCTACGAGCAGTACTTC.

The chain carries TRBV7-2 and TRBJ1-2; tentatively, D is TRBD1 (6 bases). The V end was cut by 5 bases, the J end by 4 bases, with 17 bases between. The CDR3 runs to 15 residues. CDR1 SGHTA and CDR2 FQGNSA come from the germline V gene. CDR3 sequence: CASSVGGDTIYGYTF. In DNA, the CDR3 is TGTGCCAGCAGCGTCGGGGGCGATACGATCTATGGCTACACCTTC.

This clonotype was picked up a small number of times. The chain joins TRBV28 to TRBJ1-5, with 8 bases that match TRBD1. Germline CDR1 and CDR2: MDHEN and SYDVKM. CDR3 length equals 13 residues. V was clipped by 8 bases and J by 6 bases; unmatched bases: 6. CDR3 nucleotide sequence: TGTGCCAGCCGACGGACAGGGAGTCAGCCCCAGCATTTT. Residues: CASRRTGSQPQHF.

J is TRBJ1-4 and V is TRBV2, with 10 bases lining up with TRBD1. The CDR3 has 16 amino acids. With 7 bases clipped from V and 8 bases from J, the junction kept 13 bases outside the gene matches. Germline values: CDR1 SNHLY, CDR2 FYNNEI. CDR3 in amino acids: CASNRSPGQGNEKLFF. The CDR3 DNA reads TGTGCCAGCAACCGAAGCCCGGGACAGGGGAACGAAAAACTGTTTTTT.

This clonotype appeared many times. The chain carries TRBV7-8 and TRBJ2-7, with D perhaps TRBD2 (5 bases). CDR1 and CDR2 from the germline V gene are SGHVS and FQNEAQ. This CDR3 region has 13 residues. Trimming left V 1 base short and J 5 bases short, with 9 bases between. CDR3 nucleotides: TGTGCCAGCAGCTTAGGGCCGGGGAACGAGCAGTACTTC. Amino acids: CASSLGPGNEQYF.

The table lists this clonotype with a few counts. This sequence joins TRBV7-9 and TRBJ2-5; 10 bases line up with TRBD1. The CDR3 is 15 residues long. Losses at the gene ends were 5 bases for V and 3 bases for J; bases not matched to a gene: 6. Germline lookup yields CDR1 SEHNR and CDR2 FQNEAQ (reference sequence). CDR3 DNA: TGTGCCAGCAGCCGGATCGGACAGGGGGAAGAGACCCAGTACTTC. Amino acids: CASSRIGQGEETQYF.

A note on this clonotype: Mismatch with germline at one junction end may stem from a read error. The J gene is TRBJ2-3, the V gene TRBV29-1; D gene ambiguous. Germline CDR1 is SQVTM and CDR2 is ANQGSEA. This CDR3 has 11 amino acids. The DNA for the CDR3 is TGCAGCGTTGACTCCACAGATACGCAGTGTTTT. Translation: CSVDSTDTQCF.